The sequence of this TCR beta chain was determined in a study of cytomegalovirus exposure and HLA in healthy donors. General study results and limits: Donors belonging to an Asian-associated ancestry cluster reportedly showed fewer N-insertions in productive TCRs than the 666-donor mean, according to what a later analysis found.

It was with 60 Vbeta and 13 Jbeta primers that the PCR ran. Per the original data handling: Some 10 million shared chains were among the approximately 80 million unique TCR beta chains that a later analysis counted. Profiled with immunoSEQ multiplex PCR; TCRdb holds only in-frame clones, not every one. V, J and clone size are those of that table, while D and trimming were read from the DNA. Of about 200,000 clones detected, 65% to 90% appear once; the ten largest clones hold around 0.31%. The V end was cut by 4 bases, the J end by 0 bases, with 13 bases between. The germline gives CDR1 MNHNY, CDR2 SVGAGI (reference sequence). The CDR3 sequence is 15 residues long. Worth noting for this clone: Its antigen is not identified.

This TCR came from a woman in her thirties in good health and CMV-seronegative. Material for sequencing was PBMCs. The V gene is TRBV6-6, the J gene TRBJ2-7; D gene uncertain. The CDR3 DNA reads TGTGCCAGCAGTTCTGTAGAGATAAGCTCCTACGAGCAGTACTTC. It codes for CASSSVEISSYEQYF.